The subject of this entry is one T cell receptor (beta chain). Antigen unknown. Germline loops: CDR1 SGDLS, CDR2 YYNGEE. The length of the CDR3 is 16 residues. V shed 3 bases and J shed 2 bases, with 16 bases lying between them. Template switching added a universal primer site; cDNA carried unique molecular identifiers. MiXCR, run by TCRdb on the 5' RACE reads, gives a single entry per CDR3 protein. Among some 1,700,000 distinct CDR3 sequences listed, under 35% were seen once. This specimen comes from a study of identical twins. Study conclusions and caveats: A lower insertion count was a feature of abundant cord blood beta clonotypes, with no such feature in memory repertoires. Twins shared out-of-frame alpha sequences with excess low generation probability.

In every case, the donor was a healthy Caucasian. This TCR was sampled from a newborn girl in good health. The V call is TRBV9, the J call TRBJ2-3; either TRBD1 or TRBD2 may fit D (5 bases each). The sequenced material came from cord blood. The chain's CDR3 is CASSGFWGSFTDTQYF. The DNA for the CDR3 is TGTGCCAGCAGCGGGTTCTGGGGGAGCTTCACAGATACGCAGTATTTT. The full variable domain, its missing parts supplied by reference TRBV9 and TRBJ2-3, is DSGVTQTPKHLITATGQRVTLRCSPRSGDLSVYWYQQSLDQGLQFLIQYYNGEERAKGNILERFSAQQFPDLHSELNLSSLELGDSALYFCASSGFWGSFTDTQYFGPGTRLTVL.